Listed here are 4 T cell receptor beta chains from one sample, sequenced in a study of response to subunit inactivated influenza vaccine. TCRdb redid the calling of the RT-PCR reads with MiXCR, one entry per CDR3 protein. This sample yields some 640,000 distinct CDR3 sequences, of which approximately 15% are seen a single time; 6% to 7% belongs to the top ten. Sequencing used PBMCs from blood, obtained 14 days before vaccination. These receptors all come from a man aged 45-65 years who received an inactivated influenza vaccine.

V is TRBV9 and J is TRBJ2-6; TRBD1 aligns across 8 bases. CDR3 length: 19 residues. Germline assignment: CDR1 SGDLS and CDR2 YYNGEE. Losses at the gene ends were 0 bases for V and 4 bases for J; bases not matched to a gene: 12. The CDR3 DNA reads TGTGCCAGCAGCGTAGGAGCGGACAGGGCGTACCTAGGGGCCAACGTCCTGACTTTC. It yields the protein CASSVGADRAYLGANVLTF.

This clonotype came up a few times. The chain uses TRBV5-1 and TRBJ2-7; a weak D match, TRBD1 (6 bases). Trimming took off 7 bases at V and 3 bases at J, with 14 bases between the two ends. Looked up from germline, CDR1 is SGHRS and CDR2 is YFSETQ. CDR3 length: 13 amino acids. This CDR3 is CASSGHQHYEQYF. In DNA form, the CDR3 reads TGCGCCAGCTCGGGACACCAGCACTACGAGCAGTACTTC.

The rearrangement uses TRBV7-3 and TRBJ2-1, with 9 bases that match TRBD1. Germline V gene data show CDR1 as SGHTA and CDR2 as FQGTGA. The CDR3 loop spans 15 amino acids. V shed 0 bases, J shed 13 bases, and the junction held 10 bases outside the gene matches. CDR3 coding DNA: TGTGCCAGCAGCTTAACGGGCACAGGGGGCTTGACCCAGTTCTTC. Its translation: CASSLTGTGGLTQFF.

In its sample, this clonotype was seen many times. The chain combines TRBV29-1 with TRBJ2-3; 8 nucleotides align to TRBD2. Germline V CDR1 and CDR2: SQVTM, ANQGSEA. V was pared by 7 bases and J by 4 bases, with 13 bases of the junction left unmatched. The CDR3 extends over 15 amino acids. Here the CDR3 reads CSGVRAGALADTQYF. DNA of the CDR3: TGCAGCGGGGTTCGAGCGGGAGCGCTTGCAGATACGCAGTATTTT.